This entry describes one T cell receptor (beta chain). The data were obtained in a study of blood T cell repertoires in COVID-19. Here immunoSEQ multiplex PCR was the method, and the copy in TCRdb shows in-frame clones only, minus some. The table lists approximately 230,000 clones, just over 85% of them singletons, with about 1.6% in the top ten. Germline CDR1 reads LNHDA; CDR2 reads SQIVND (reference sequence). This CDR3 has 14 amino acids. The V gene end was trimmed by 6 bases and the J gene end by 1 base; junction bases not matched to a gene: 3. Sample: PBMCs or T cells enriched from blood (not recorded which). This TCR derives from a man aged 35 to 55 who had recovered from COVID-19. The chain has TRBV19 and TRBJ1-1, with 9 bases that match TRBD1. The CDR3 spells CASRSGQGNTEAFF. CDR3 coding DNA: TGTGCCAGTAGATCGGGACAGGGGAACACTGAAGCTTTCTTT.